This T cell receptor beta chain was sequenced for a study of blood T cells in healthy people across ages. A sample-barcoded 5' primer and a J-beta primer mix were used in a second PCR of roughly 6 to 11 cycles. A template-switch adaptor with 12 random nucleotides tagged each cDNA molecule. TCRdb recomputed calls from the 5' RACE reads with MiXCR, one row per CDR3 protein. This sample carries around 1.1 million distinct CDR3 sequences, roughly two fifths of them seen once, and the ten largest clones take 10% to 15%. Per germline, CDR1 SGDLS and CDR2 YYNGEE. CDR3 length equals 16 residues. Only a few counts were recorded for this clonotype.

Material: blood. The source is a man between 18 and 29 years old in good health. The chain employs TRBV9 and TRBJ2-4; 12 bases are shared with TRBD2. Matching the DNA end better, TRBJ2-7 makes the J call doubtful. The CDR3 coding sequence is TGTGCCAGCAGCGTTAAGGGGAGACTAGCGGGGGCCGAGCAGTACTTC. This gives the protein CASSVKGRLAGAEQYF.